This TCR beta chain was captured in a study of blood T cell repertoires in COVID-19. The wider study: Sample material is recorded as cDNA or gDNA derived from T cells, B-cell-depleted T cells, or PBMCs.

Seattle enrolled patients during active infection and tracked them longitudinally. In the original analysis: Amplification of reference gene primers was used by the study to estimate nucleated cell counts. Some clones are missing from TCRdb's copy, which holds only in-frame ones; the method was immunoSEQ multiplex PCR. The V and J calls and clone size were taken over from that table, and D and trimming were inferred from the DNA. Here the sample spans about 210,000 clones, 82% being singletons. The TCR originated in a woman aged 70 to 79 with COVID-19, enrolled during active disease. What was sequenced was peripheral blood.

The CDR3 loop reads CASSFDRNEKLFF. In nucleotides, the CDR3 is TGTGCCAGCAGCTTCGACAGAAACGAAAAACTGTTTTTT. The chain uses TRBV7-6 and TRBJ1-4; weak D call: TRBD1 (5 bases). The CDR3 length is 13 residues. V lost 3 bases and J lost 8, with 10 bases in between. In germline, CDR1 is SGHVS, CDR2 FNYEAQ.